This is a list of T cell receptor beta chains from one sample in a study of regulatory T cells in long-lasting Graves disease. TCRdb re-derived calls from the multiplex PCR reads in MiXCR, one entry per CDR3 protein. The sample has 530,000 or so distinct CDR3 sequences, around 15% seen once. The same data also went into a second study, on T cells in Graves' hyperthyroidism and ophthalmopathy.

The material sequenced was peripheral blood mononuclear cells (PBMCs), taken at new diagnosis, from a patient treated with antithyroid drugs. These TCRs come from a man aged 18-30 years with Graves disease. Each CDR3 is given with its conserved first and last residue. The order of the fields is V gene, D gene, J gene, clone size, CDR3 DNA, CDR3 protein. A D gene is named only where the DNA matches it firmly. Size is stated for part of the rows, as once, few or many counts, or as a class when the clone is expanded.

v_call: TRBV12-3/TRBV12-4; d_call: TRBD1; j_call: TRBJ2-1; clone_size: NA; cdr3_nt: TGTGCCAGCAGAATCTCCTTCCGACGACAGGGTGGCAATGAGCAGTTCTTC; cdr3_aa: CASRISFRRQGGNEQFF
v_call: TRBV12-3/TRBV12-4; d_call: NA; j_call: TRBJ2-7; clone_size: NA; cdr3_nt: TGTGCCAGCAGTTTAGCGCTGGGCAGAGGCTACGAGCAGTACTTC; cdr3_aa: CASSLALGRGYEQYF
v_call: TRBV20-1; d_call: TRBD2; j_call: TRBJ2-6; clone_size: few; cdr3_nt: TGCAGTGCTAGCCCCCGGGGGGGCCCGAGTTCCTCTGGGGCCAACGTCCTGACTTTC; cdr3_aa: CSASPRGGPSSSGANVLTF
v_call: TRBV13; d_call: TRBD1; j_call: TRBJ1-2; clone_size: NA; cdr3_nt: TGTGCCAGCAGCCTACGGGACAGTGGCTACACCTTC; cdr3_aa: CASSLRDSGYTF
v_call: TRBV6-2/TRBV6-3; d_call: NA; j_call: TRBJ2-1; clone_size: NA; cdr3_nt: TGTGCCAGCAGTACAGGAAGAGAGGGGCCCAAATCCTACAATGAGCAGTTCTTC; cdr3_aa: CASSTGREGPKSYNEQFF
v_call: TRBV30; d_call: TRBD1; j_call: TRBJ1-2; clone_size: NA; cdr3_nt: TGTGCCTGGAGGAGGACAGGGGGCGGTGACTATGGCTACACCTTC; cdr3_aa: CAWRRTGGGDYGYTF
v_call: TRBV9; d_call: TRBD1; j_call: TRBJ1-2; clone_size: few; cdr3_nt: TGTGCCAGCAGCGTAGGCCCAGGGGGCGGCTATGGCTACACCTTC; cdr3_aa: CASSVGPGGGYGYTF
v_call: TRBV2; d_call: NA; j_call: TRBJ2-2; clone_size: NA; cdr3_nt: TGTGCCAGCAGTGTTTGGCGATCGAACACCGGGGAGCTGTTTTTT; cdr3_aa: CASSVWRSNTGELFF
v_call: TRBV7-8; d_call: NA; j_call: TRBJ1-1; clone_size: many; cdr3_nt: TGTGCCAGCAGCTTACTGGGTGAAGCTTTCTTT; cdr3_aa: CASSLLGEAFF
v_call: TRBV7-9; d_call: TRBD2; j_call: TRBJ2-7; clone_size: few; cdr3_nt: TGTGCCAGCACCCGGGTGACTAGCGGTCTTGCGCAGTACTTC; cdr3_aa: CASTRVTSGLAQYF
v_call: TRBV15; d_call: NA; j_call: TRBJ1-4; clone_size: NA; cdr3_nt: TGTGCCACCAGCCTAAGCTTCAATGAAAAACTGTTTTTT; cdr3_aa: CATSLSFNEKLFF
v_call: TRBV28; d_call: NA; j_call: TRBJ1-2; clone_size: many; cdr3_nt: TGTGCCAGCAACACAGCTAACTATGGCTACACCTTC; cdr3_aa: CASNTANYGYTF
v_call: TRBV3-1; d_call: NA; j_call: TRBJ2-1; clone_size: many; cdr3_nt: TGTGCCAGCAGTCCGGGTGTCCCCTACAATGAGCAGTTCTTC; cdr3_aa: CASSPGVPYNEQFF
v_call: TRBV4-1; d_call: NA; j_call: TRBJ2-7; clone_size: many; cdr3_nt: TGCGCCAGCAGCCAAGAATTCCGGGGAAACGAGCAGTACTTC; cdr3_aa: CASSQEFRGNEQYF
v_call: TRBV5-1; d_call: TRBD1; j_call: TRBJ2-7; clone_size: NA; cdr3_nt: TGCGCCAGCAGCACAAAAGGGGGCCGGAGCTCCTACGAGCAGTACTTC; cdr3_aa: CASSTKGGRSSYEQYF
v_call: TRBV9; d_call: NA; j_call: TRBJ1-6; clone_size: NA; cdr3_nt: TGTGCCAGCAGCGTAGTGCAGGGCCGGGGTTCACCCCTCCACTTT; cdr3_aa: CASSVVQGRGSPLHF
v_call: TRBV7-2; d_call: TRBD1; j_call: TRBJ1-2; clone_size: NA; cdr3_nt: TGTGCCAGCAGCTTAGCATTGGGACAGGGGGCCTATGGCCACACCTTC; cdr3_aa: CASSLALGQGAYGHTF
v_call: TRBV20-1; d_call: TRBD2; j_call: TRBJ2-3; clone_size: few; cdr3_nt: TGCAGTGCCCTAGGTGGTAGCGGGAGGGGGGATACGCAGTATTTT; cdr3_aa: CSALGGSGRGDTQYF
v_call: TRBV30; d_call: TRBD2; j_call: TRBJ2-7; clone_size: NA; cdr3_nt: TGTGCCTGGACAGGACTAGCGCGCTCCTACGAGCAGTACTTC; cdr3_aa: CAWTGLARSYEQYF
v_call: TRBV9; d_call: NA; j_call: TRBJ2-1; clone_size: NA; cdr3_nt: TGTGCCAGCAGCGTAGCTCCCGTGGGCGACAATGAGCAGTTCTTC; cdr3_aa: CASSVAPVGDNEQFF
v_call: TRBV29-1; d_call: NA; j_call: TRBJ1-2; clone_size: few; cdr3_nt: TGCAGCGCCCGACACAGGGAGTTGGCTAACTATGGCTACACCTTC; cdr3_aa: CSARHRELANYGYTF
v_call: TRBV2; d_call: NA; j_call: TRBJ1-6; clone_size: many; cdr3_nt: TGTGCCAGCAGTGGTCTGGGGTCCAATTCACCCCTCCACTTT; cdr3_aa: CASSGLGSNSPLHF
v_call: TRBV13; d_call: NA; j_call: TRBJ1-5; clone_size: NA; cdr3_nt: TGTGCCAGCAGCTTAGGAGGGTTTAGGAATCAGCCCCAGCATTTT; cdr3_aa: CASSLGGFRNQPQHF
v_call: TRBV7-8; d_call: NA; j_call: TRBJ1-5; clone_size: many; cdr3_nt: TGTGCCAGCAGCTTGTCCAGGGTCAATCAGCCCCAGCATTTT; cdr3_aa: CASSLSRVNQPQHF
v_call: TRBV2; d_call: NA; j_call: TRBJ2-2; clone_size: many; cdr3_nt: TGTGCCAGCAGTCTGATGGGTGCGAACACCGGGGAGCTGTTTTTT; cdr3_aa: CASSLMGANTGELFF
v_call: TRBV29-1; d_call: TRBD2; j_call: TRBJ2-5; clone_size: many; cdr3_nt: TGCAGCGTTGACCGCCCACTTCAGGGAGGGGAGACCCAGTACTTC; cdr3_aa: CSVDRPLQGGETQYF